This T cell receptor (beta chain) was sequenced during a study of chemoradiotherapy in HPV16-positive cancers (dated by TCRdb to the early 2020s). Regarding the study in general: Candidate HPV-specific T-cell clones and common TCR motifs were defined by functional T-cell assays performed on cells from a couple of HPV16-positive patients. The study asked whether T-cell immunity to the HPV oncoproteins E6 and E7 changes during chemoradiotherapy and whether this immunity affects survival. The candidate HPV-specific TCRs and motifs were subsequently tracked in TCR repertoires obtained from 90 or so patients with HPV-related cancers. The paper's findings and limits, for the study overall: Among HPV16-positive patients, expansion of HPV-responsive T cells during chemoradiotherapy was associated with better recurrence-free survival. Expansion of candidate HPV-specific clones and E7-related TCR motifs was observed in the tumor microenvironment during treatment, whereas no such expansion was observed for non-HPV-specific T cells. The functional definition of HPV-specific T cells was derived from only a couple of HPV16-positive patients, and the survival association was reported for HPV16-positive patients.

Library creation used the immunoSEQ multiplex PCR assay. Sourced from immuneACCESS, this table was stored by TCRdb with only in-frame sequences that have V and J called. A share of the clones is absent; for the studies checked, an unresolved V gene accounts for under half, and the remainder has no known explanation. Present in this sample are some 5,000 clones, around 88% of which were seen just once. Of the sample, roughly 8.3% is held by the ten largest clones. On this clone: What antigen it recognizes has not been identified. Per-base quality was not reported, and no clone a single base away is much larger than it.

Relative to germline, V is 5 bases shorter and J is 1 base shorter, with 11 bases between their ends. The CDR3 spans 14 residues, from the cysteine through the phenylalanine. The sequence is cut down to CDR3 DNA, 42 bases in frame from base 1. Via the germline V gene, CDR1 is SGHNT and CDR2 YENEEA. Repertoires were sampled repeatedly over the course of chemoradiotherapy so that clonal expansion in the tumor microenvironment could be followed. The chain couples TRBV11-3 to TRBJ1-1; the D gene is possibly TRBD1, with 6 bases matching. Material: tumor tissue, obtained from a patient who underwent chemoradiotherapy. This clonotype originated in a human donor with HPV-associated anogenital cancer. CDR3 protein: CASSNRGGNTEAFF. The DNA sequence is as follows: TGTGCCAGCAGCAATCGAGGGGGGAACACTGAAGCTTTCTTT.